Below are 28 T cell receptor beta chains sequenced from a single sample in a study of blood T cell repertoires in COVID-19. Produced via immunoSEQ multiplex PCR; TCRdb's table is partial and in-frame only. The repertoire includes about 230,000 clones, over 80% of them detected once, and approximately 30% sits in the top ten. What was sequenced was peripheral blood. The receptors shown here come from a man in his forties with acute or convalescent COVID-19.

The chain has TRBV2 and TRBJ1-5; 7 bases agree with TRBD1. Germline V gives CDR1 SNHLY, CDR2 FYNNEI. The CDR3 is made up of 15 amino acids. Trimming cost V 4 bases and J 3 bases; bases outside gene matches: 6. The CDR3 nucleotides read TGTGCCAGCAGTGGGTGGAGGGGGCCCAATCAGCCCCAGCATTTT. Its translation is CASSGWRGPNQPQHF.

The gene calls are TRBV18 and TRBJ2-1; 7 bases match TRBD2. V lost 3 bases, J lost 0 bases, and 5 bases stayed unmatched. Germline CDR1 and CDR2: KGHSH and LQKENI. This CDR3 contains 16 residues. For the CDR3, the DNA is TGTGCCAGCTCACCGGCCGGGACTAACTCCTACAATGAGCAGTTCTTC. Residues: CASSPAGTNSYNEQFF.

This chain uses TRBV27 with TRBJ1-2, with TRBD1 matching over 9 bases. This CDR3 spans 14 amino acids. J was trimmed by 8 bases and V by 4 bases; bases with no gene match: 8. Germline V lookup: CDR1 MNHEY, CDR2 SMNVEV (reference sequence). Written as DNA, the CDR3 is TGTGCCAGCAGTTACGGGACAGGGTTCAGGGGCTACACCTTC. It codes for CASSYGTGFRGYTF.

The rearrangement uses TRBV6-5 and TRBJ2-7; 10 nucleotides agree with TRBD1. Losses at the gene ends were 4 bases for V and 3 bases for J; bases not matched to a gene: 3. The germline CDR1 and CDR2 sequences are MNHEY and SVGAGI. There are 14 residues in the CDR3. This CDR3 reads CASSSRTGGYEQYF. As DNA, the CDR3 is TGTGCCAGCAGTTCCCGGACAGGGGGCTACGAGCAGTACTTC.

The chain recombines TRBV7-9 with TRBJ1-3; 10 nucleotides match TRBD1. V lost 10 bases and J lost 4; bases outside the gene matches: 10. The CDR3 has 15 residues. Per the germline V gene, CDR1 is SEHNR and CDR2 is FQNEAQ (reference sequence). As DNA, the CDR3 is TGTGCCATCGGGACAGGGGATATCAGGGGAAACACCATATATTTT. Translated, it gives CAIGTGDIRGNTIYF.

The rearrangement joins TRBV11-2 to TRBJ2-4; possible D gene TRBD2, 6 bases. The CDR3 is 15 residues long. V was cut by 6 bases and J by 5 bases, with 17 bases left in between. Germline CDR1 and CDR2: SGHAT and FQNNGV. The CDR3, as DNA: TGTGCCAGCAGTCGCTTTCGCGGGAAGCAAAACATTCAGTACTTC. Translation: CASSRFRGKQNIQYF.

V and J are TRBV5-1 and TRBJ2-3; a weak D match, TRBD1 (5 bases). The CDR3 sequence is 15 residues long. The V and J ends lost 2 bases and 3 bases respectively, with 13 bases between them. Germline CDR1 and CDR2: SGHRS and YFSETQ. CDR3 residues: CASSFSDKGTDTQYF. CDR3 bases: TGCGCCAGCAGCTTCTCGGACAAAGGAACAGATACGCAGTATTTT.

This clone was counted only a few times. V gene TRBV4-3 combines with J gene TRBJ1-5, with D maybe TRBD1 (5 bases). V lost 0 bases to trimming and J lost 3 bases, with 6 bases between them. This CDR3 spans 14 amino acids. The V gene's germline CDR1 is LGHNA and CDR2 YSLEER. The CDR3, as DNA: TGCGCCAGCAGCCAAGACAGGGACAATCAGCCCCAGCATTTT. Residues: CASSQDRDNQPQHF.

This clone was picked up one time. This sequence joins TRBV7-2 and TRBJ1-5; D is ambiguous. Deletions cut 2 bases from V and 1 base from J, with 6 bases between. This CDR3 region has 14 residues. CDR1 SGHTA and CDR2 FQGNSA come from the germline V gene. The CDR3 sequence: CASSLIHSNQPQHF. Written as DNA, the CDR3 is TGTGCCAGCAGCTTAATACACAGCAATCAGCCCCAGCATTTT.

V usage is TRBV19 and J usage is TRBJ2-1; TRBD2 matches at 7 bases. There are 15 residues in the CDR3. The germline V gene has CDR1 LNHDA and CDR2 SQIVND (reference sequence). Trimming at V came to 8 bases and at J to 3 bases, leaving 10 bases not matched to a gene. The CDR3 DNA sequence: TGTGCCAGTTCTCGTAGCGGGCCTAACTACAATGAGCAGTTCTTC. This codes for CASSRSGPNYNEQFF.

The CDR3 protein is CASSQGAGGYQPQHF. DNA of the CDR3: TGCGCCAGCAGCCAAGGGGCAGGGGGCTATCAGCCCCAGCATTTT. The V call is TRBV4-1, the J call TRBJ1-5; TRBD1 aligns across 8 bases. CDR3 length equals 15 residues. Germline-derived CDR1 and CDR2 are MGHRA and YSYEKL. Unmatched junction bases numbered 4, after V lost 1 base and J lost 5 bases.

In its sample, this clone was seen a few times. CDR3 protein: CASSLGGLADTDTQYF. For the CDR3, the DNA is TGTGCCAGCAGCTTGGGAGGGCTAGCGGACACAGATACGCAGTATTTT. J is TRBJ2-3 and V is TRBV5-5; 7 bases line up with TRBD2. The CDR3 has 16 amino acids. V shed 0 bases and J 2 bases; nucleotides not matched to a gene: 6. Germline CDR1 reads SGHKS; CDR2 reads YYEKEE (reference sequence).

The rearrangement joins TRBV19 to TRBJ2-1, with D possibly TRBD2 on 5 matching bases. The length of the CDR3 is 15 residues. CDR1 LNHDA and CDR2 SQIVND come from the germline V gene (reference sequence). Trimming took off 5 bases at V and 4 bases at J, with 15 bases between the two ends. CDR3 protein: CASSRIEGKYNEQFF. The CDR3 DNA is TGTGCCAGTAGTCGGATAGAGGGAAAGTACAATGAGCAGTTCTTC.

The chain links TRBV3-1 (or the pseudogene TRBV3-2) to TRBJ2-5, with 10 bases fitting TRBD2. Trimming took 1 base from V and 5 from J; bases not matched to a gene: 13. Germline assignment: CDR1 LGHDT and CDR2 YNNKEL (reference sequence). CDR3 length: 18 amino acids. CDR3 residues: CASSQGVRPSGRIETQYF. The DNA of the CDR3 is TGTGCCAGCAGCCAAGGGGTCCGTCCTAGCGGGAGAATTGAGACCCAGTACTTC.

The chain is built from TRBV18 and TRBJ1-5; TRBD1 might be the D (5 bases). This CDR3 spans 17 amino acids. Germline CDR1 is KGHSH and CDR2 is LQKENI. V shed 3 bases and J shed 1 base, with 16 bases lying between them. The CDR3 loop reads CASSPNRQSRSNQPQHF. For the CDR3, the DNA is TGTGCCAGCTCACCGAATAGACAGTCTAGAAGCAATCAGCCCCAGCATTTT.

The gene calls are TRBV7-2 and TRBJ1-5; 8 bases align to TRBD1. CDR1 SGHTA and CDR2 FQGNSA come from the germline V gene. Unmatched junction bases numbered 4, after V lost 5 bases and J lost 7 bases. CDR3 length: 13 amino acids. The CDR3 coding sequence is TGTGCCAGCAGCCAGGACAGGGACCAGCCCCAGCATTTT. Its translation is CASSQDRDQPQHF.

The CDR3 protein is CASSQAGGDEKLFF. The CDR3 DNA sequence: TGTGCCAGCAGCCAAGCCGGGGGGGATGAAAAACTGTTTTTT. The chain combines TRBV3-1 (or the pseudogene TRBV3-2) with TRBJ1-4; a weak D match, TRBD1 (5 bases). CDR3 size: 14 residues. The ends were cut back, 1 base at V and 6 bases at J, with 9 bases in the middle. Germline CDR1 is LGHDT and CDR2 is YNNKEL (reference sequence).

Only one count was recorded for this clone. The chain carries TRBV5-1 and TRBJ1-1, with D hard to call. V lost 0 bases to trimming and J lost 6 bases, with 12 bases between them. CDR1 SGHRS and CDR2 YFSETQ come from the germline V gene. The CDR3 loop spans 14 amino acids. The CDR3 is CASSLEVGSPEAFF. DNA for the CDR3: TGCGCCAGCAGCTTGGAGGTAGGGAGCCCTGAAGCTTTCTTT.

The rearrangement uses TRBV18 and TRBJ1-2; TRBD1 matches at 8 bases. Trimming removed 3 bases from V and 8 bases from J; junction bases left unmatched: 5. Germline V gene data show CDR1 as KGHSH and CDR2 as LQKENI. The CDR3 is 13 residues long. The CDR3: CASSPQTGEGYTF. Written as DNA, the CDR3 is TGTGCCAGCTCACCCCAGACAGGGGAAGGCTACACCTTC.

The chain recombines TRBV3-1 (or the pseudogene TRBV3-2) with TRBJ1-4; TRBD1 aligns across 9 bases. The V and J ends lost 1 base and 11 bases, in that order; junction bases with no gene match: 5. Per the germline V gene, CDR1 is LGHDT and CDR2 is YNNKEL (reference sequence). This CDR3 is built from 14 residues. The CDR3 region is CASSQGDRGAKLFF. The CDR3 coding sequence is TGTGCCAGCAGCCAAGGCGACAGGGGGGCCAAACTGTTTTTT.

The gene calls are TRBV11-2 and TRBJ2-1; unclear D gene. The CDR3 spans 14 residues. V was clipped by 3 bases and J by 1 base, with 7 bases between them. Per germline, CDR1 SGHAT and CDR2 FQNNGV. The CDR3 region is CASSFTESYNEQFF. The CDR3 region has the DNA TGTGCCAGCAGCTTCACCGAGTCCTACAATGAGCAGTTCTTC. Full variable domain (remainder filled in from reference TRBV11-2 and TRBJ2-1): EAGVAQSPRYKIIEKRQSVAFWCNPISGHATLYWYQQILGQGPKLLIQFQNNGVVDDSQLPKDRFSAERLKGVDSTLKIQPAKLEDSAVYLCASSFTESYNEQFFGPGTRLTVL.

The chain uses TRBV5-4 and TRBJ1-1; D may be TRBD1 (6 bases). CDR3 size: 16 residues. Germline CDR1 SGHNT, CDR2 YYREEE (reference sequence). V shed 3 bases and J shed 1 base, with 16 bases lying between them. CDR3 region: CASSYLEGGPNTEAFF. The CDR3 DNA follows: TGTGCCAGCAGCTACCTAGAAGGGGGACCGAACACTGAAGCTTTCTTT. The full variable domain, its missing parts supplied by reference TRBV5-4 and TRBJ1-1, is ETGVTQSPTHLIKTRGQQVTLRCSSQSGHNTVSWYQQALGQGPQFIFQYYREEENGRGNFPPRFSGLQFPNYSSELNVNALELDDSALYLCASSYLEGGPNTEAFFGQGTRLTVV.

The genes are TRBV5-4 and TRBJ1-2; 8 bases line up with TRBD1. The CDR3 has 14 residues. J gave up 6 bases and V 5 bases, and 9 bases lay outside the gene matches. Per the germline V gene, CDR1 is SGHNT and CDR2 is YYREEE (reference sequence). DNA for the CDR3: TGTGCCAGCAGTTTACAGGGGGTCGGCCATGGCTACACCTTC. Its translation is CASSLQGVGHGYTF.

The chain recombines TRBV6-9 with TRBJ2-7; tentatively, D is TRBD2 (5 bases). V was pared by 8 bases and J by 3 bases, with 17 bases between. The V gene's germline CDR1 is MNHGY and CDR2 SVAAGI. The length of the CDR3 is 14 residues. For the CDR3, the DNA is TGTGCCAGCCTCCGGGGAGCCTTCCTCTACGAGCAGTACTTC. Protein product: CASLRGAFLYEQYF.

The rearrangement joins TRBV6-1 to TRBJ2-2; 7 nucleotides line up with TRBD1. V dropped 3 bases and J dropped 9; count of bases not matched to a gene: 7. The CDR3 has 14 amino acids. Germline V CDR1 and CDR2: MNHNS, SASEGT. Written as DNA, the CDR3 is TGTGCCAGCAGTGATGGGACAGCCCGCCGGGAGCTGTTTTTT. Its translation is CASSDGTARRELFF.

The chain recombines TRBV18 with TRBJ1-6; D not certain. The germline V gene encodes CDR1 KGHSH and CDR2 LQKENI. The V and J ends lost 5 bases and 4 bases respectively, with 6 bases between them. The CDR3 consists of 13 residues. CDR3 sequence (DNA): TGTGCCAGCTCAGAGGGTTATAATTCACCCCTCCACTTT. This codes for CASSEGYNSPLHF.

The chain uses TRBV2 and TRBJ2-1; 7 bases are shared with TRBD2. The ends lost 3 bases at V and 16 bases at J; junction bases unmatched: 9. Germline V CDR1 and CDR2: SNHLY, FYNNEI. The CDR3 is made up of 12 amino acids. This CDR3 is CASSDLGGSHFF. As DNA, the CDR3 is TGTGCCAGCAGTGATTTGGGGGGGAGCCATTTCTTC.

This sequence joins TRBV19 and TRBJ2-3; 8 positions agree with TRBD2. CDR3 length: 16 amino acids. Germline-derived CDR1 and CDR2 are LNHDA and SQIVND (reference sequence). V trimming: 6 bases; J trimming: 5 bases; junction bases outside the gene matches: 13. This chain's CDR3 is CASSKQPGLAGDTQYF. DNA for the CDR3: TGTGCCAGTAGCAAACAACCCGGACTAGCAGGAGATACGCAGTATTTT.